The clone carrying this T cell receptor beta chain has just a few counts. The target antigen is unknown. In the authors' methods: Junction-only sequences produced by ImmunoSEQ had no quality scores, so filtering differed. TCRdb's copy holds only in-frame clones and misses some; the assay was immunoSEQ multiplex PCR. For V, J and clone size, that table is used; D and trimming come from the DNA. The sample records 640,000 or so clones, 72% being singletons. This sample is drawn from a study of shared clonotypes between healthy human individuals. V lost 4 bases, J lost 2 bases, and 20 bases stayed unmatched. The germline V gene encodes CDR1 MGHRA and CDR2 YSYEKL. The CDR3 covers 20 residues. General observations from the study: Of the naive CD4 clonotypes, about 5.4% were shared across a handful of donors.

This receptor was identified in a woman aged 30 to 39 in good health. The gene calls are TRBV4-1 and TRBJ2-3; 8 bases are a match to TRBD2. Sequencing was performed on memory CD4+ T cells sorted from blood. Subset: CD45RA-negative fraction. The CDR3 spells CASSPTDFMSGSPYTDTQYF. The CDR3 DNA sequence: TGCGCCAGCAGCCCCACGGATTTCATGAGCGGGAGTCCATACACAGATACGCAGTATTTT.